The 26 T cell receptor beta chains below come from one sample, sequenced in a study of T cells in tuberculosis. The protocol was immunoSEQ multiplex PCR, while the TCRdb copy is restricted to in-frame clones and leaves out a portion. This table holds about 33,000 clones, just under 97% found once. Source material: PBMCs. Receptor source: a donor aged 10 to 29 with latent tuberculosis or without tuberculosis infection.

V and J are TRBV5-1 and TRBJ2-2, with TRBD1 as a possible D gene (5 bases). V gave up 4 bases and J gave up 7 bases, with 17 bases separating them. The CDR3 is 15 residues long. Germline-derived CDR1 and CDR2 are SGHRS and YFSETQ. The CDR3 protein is CASSSPRVGLGELFF. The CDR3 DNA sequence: TGCGCCAGCAGCAGCCCCAGGGTGGGCCTCGGGGAGCTGTTTTTT.

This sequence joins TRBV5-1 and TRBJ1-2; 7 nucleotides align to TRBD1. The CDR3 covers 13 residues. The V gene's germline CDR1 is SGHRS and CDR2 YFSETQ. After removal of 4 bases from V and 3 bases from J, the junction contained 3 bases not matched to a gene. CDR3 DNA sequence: TGCGCCAGCAGCCTGCAGGGGGACTATGGCTACACCTTC. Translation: CASSLQGDYGYTF.

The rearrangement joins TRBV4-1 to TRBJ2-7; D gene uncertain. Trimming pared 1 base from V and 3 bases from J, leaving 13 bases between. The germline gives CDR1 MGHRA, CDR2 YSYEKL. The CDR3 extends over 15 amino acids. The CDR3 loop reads CASSQVPSSRYEQYF. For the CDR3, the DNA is TGCGCCAGCAGCCAAGTTCCCAGTTCCCGCTACGAGCAGTACTTC.

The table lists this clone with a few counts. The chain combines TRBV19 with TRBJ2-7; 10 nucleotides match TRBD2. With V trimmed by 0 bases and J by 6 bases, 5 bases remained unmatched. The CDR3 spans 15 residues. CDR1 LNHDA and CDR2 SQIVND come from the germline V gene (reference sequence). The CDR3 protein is CASSIEVSGRAEQYF. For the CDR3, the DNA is TGTGCCAGTAGTATAGAAGTAAGCGGGAGGGCCGAGCAGTACTTC.

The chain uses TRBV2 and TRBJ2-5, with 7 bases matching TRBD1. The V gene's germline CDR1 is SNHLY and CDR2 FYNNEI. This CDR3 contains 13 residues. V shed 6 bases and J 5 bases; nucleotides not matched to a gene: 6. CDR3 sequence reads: CASSRQGRETQYF. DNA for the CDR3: TGTGCCAGCAGCAGACAGGGACGGGAGACCCAGTACTTC. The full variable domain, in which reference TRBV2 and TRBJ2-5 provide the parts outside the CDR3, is EPEVTQTPSHQVTQMGQEVILRCVPISNHLYFYWYRQILGQKVEFLVSFYNNEISEKSEIFDDQFSVERPDGSNFTLKIRSTKLEDSAMYFCASSRQGRETQYFGPGTRLLVL.

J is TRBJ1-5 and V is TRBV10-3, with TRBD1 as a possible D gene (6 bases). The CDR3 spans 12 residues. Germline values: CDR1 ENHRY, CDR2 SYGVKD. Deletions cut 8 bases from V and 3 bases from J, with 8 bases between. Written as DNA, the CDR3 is TGTGCCATCGGACAGTACAATCAGCCCCAGCATTTT. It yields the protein CAIGQYNQPQHF.

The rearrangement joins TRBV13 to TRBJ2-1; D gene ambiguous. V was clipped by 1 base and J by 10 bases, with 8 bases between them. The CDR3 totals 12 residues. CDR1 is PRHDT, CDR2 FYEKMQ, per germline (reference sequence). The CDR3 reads CASSLDWREQFF. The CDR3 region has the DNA TGTGCCAGCAGCTTAGATTGGCGGGAGCAGTTCTTC.

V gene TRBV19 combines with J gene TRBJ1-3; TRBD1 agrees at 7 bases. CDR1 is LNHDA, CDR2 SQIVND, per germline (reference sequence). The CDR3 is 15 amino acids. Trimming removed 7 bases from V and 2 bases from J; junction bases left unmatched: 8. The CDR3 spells CASMDRKAAGNTIYF. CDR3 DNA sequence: TGTGCCAGTATGGACAGGAAAGCCGCTGGAAACACCATATATTTT.

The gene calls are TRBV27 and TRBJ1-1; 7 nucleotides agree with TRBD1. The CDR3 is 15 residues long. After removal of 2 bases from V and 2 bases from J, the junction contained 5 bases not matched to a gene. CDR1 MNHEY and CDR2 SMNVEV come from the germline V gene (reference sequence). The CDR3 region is CASSLGSGGNTEAFF. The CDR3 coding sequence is TGTGCCAGCAGTTTAGGTTCAGGGGGTAACACTGAAGCTTTCTTT.

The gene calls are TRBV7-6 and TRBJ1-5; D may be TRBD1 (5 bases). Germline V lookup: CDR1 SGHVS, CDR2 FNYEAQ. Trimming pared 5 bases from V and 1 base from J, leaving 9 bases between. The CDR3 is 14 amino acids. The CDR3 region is CASSQRGSNQPQHF. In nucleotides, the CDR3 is TGTGCCAGCAGCCAGCGGGGGAGCAATCAGCCCCAGCATTTT.

CDR3 sequence: CASSLGRGWLRETQYF. CDR3 DNA sequence: TGCGCCAGCAGCTTGGGTAGGGGATGGTTGCGGGAGACCCAGTACTTC. The rearrangement links TRBV5-1 to TRBJ2-5; possible D gene TRBD1, 5 bases. V was shortened by 0 bases and J by 5 bases, with 17 bases between the two germline ends. The germline CDR1 and CDR2 sequences are SGHRS and YFSETQ. The CDR3 is made up of 16 amino acids.

The CDR3 loop reads CASSLTGLTYEQYF. The DNA of the CDR3 is TGTGCCAGTAGTTTGACAGGCCTTACCTACGAGCAGTACTTC. The chain recombines TRBV19 with TRBJ2-7; weak D call: TRBD1 (6 bases). The CDR3 extends over 14 amino acids. V gave up 5 bases and J gave up 2 bases, with 13 bases separating them. The germline V gene has CDR1 LNHDA and CDR2 SQIVND (reference sequence).

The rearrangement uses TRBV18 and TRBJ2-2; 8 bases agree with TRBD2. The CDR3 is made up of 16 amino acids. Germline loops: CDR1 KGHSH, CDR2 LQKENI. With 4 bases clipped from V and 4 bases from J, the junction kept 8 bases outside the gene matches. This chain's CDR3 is CASSLLRGGTTGELFF. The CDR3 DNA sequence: TGTGCCAGCTCACTCCTCCGGGGGGGGACCACCGGGGAGCTGTTTTTT.

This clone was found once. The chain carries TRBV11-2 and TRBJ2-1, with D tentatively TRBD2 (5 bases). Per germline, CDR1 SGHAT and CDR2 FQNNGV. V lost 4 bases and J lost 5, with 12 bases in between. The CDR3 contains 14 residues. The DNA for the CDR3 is TGTGCCAGCAGCTCAGCGGTGTGGGACAATGAGCAGTTCTTC. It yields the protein CASSSAVWDNEQFF. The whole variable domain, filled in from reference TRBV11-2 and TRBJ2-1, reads EAGVAQSPRYKIIEKRQSVAFWCNPISGHATLYWYQQILGQGPKLLIQFQNNGVVDDSQLPKDRFSAERLKGVDSTLKIQPAKLEDSAVYLCASSSAVWDNEQFFGPGTRLTVL.

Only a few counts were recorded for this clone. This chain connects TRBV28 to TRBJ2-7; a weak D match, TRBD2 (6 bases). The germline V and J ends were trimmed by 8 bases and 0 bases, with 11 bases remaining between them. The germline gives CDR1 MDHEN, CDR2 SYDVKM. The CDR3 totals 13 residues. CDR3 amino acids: CASGPGVSYEQYF. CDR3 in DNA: TGTGCCAGCGGTCCGGGGGTCTCCTACGAGCAGTACTTC.

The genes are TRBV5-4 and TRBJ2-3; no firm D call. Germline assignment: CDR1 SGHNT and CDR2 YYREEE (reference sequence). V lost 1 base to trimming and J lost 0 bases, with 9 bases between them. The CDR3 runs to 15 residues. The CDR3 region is CASSLFRISTDTQYF. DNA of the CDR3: TGTGCCAGCAGCTTGTTCAGGATTAGCACAGATACGCAGTATTTT.

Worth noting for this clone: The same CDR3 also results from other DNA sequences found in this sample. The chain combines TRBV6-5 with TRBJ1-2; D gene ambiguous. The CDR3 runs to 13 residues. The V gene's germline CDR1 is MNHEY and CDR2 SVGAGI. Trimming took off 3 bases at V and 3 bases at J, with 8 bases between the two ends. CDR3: CASSYKQDYGYTF. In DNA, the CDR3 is TGTGCCAGCAGTTATAAGCAGGACTATGGCTACACCTTC.

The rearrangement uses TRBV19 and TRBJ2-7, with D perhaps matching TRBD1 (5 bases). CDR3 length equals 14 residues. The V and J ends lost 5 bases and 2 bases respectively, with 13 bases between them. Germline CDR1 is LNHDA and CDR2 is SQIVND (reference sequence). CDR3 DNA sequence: TGTGCCAGTAGTTCCGCGGACACTCCCTACGAGCAGTACTTC. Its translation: CASSSADTPYEQYF. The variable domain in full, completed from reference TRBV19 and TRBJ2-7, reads DGGITQSPKYLFRKEGQNVTLSCEQNLNHDAMYWYRQDPGQGLRLIYYSQIVNDFQKGDIAEGYSVSREKKESFPLTVTSAQKNPTAFYLCASSSADTPYEQYFGPGTRLTVT.

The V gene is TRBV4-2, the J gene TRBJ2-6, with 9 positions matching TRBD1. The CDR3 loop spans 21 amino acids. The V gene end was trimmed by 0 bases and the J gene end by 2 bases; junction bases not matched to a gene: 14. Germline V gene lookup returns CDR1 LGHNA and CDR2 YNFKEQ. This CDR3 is CASSQDRYRDRVGPGANVLTF. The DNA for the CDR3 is TGTGCCAGCAGCCAAGATCGCTACCGGGACAGGGTTGGTCCTGGGGCCAACGTCCTGACTTTC.

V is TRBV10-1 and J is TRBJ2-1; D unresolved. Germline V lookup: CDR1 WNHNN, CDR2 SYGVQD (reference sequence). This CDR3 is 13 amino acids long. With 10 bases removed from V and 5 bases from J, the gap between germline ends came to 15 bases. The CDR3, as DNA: TGCGCCAACCCATGGCGAGCGAACAATGAGCAGTTCTTC. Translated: CANPWRANNEQFF.

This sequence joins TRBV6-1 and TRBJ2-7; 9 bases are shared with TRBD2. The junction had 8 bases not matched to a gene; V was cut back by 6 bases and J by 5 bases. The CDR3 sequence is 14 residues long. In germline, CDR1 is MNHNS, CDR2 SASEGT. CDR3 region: CASSVSGSGHEQYF. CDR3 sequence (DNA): TGTGCCAGCAGCGTTAGCGGGAGTGGGCACGAGCAGTACTTC.

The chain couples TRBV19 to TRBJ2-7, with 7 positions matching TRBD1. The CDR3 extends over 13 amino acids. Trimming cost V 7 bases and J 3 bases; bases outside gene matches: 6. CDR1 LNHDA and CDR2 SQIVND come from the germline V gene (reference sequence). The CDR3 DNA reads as TGTGCCAGTAAATGGACAGGAGACTACGAGCAGTACTTC. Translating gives CASKWTGDYEQYF.

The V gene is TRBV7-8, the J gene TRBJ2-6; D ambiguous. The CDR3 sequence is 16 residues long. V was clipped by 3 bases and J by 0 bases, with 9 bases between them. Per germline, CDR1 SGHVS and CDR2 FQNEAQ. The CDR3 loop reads CASSFQRFSGANVLTF. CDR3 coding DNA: TGTGCCAGCAGCTTTCAACGGTTCTCTGGGGCCAACGTCCTGACTTTC.

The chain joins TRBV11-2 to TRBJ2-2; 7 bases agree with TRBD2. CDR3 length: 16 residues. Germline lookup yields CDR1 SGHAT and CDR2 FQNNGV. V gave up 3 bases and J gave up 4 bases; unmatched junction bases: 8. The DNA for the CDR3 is TGTGCCAGCAGCTTTGAAGCGGGGTGGGCCACCGGGGAGCTGTTTTTT. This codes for CASSFEAGWATGELFF.

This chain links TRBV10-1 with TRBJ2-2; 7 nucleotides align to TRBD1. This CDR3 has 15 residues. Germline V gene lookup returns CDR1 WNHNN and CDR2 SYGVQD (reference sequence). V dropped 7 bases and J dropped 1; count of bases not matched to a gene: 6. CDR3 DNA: TGCGCCAGCAATTCCGGGACAGAGAACACCGGGGAGCTGTTTTTT. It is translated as CASNSGTENTGELFF.

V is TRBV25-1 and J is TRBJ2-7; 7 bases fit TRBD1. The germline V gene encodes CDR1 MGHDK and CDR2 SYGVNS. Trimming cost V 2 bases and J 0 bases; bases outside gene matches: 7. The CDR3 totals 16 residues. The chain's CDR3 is CASSETRQGGSYEQYF. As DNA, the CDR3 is TGTGCCAGCAGTGAAACGAGACAGGGTGGCTCCTACGAGCAGTACTTC.